Sequencing of this TCR beta chain was carried out in a study of blood T cell repertoires in COVID-19. On the study more broadly: T cells, B-cell-depleted T cells, or PBMCs supplied cDNA or gDNA.

Trimming removed 5 bases at V and 5 bases at J, with 17 bases between. CDR1 is KGHDR, CDR2 SFDVKD, per germline. The CDR3 loop spans 15 amino acids. TCRdb's copy holds only in-frame clones and misses some; the assay was immunoSEQ multiplex PCR. The data hold around 200,000 clones, with roughly nine tenths observed a single time. This receptor was obtained from a man in his forties with acute or convalescent COVID-19. The chain has TRBV24-1 and TRBJ1-2; the D is unclear. Sequencing input: peripheral blood. In DNA form, the CDR3 reads TGTGCCACCAGTGGAGGGTTCGGGCGTGCGTATGGCTACACCTTC. Protein product: CATSGGFGRAYGYTF.